This T cell receptor (beta chain) was recorded in a study of CD8 T cells in ankylosing spondylitis. V lost 0 bases to trimming and J lost 1 base; unmatched junction nucleotides: 3. The CDR3 extends over 16 amino acids. CDR1 is SGHRS and CDR2 is YFSETQ in the germline V gene. The sample holds many counts of this clonotype. Making use of molecular barcodes, quantitative 5'-RACE generated TCR beta libraries. Each CDR3 protein gets one entry after TCRdb re-called the 5' RACE reads with MiXCR. The sample records 250,000 or so distinct CDR3 sequences, roughly 25% being singletons. This chain uses TRBV5-1 with TRBJ2-5; 10 nucleotides match TRBD2. The source of this sequence is a male donor with ankylosing spondylitis or in good health (not recorded which). Sequencing used blood, either unsorted or a sorted T cell fraction (not recorded which). Here the CDR3 reads CASSLVPSGGQETQYF. CDR3 nucleotides: TGCGCCAGCAGCTTGGTTCCTAGCGGGGGCCAAGAGACCCAGTACTTC.